This T cell receptor (beta chain) came from a study of OX40 agonist ivuxolimab in advanced cancers. Germline CDR1 is MNHNS and CDR2 is SASEGT. V lost 1 base and J 9 bases, leaving 3 bases between the germline ends. This CDR3 contains 10 residues. The method was immunoSEQ multiplex PCR; TCRdb's version includes in-frame clones alone and lacks a portion of them. Of tens of thousands of clones listed, roughly nine tenths are singletons. Cycle 7 day 1, cycle 4 day 1, and baseline were the timepoints at which blood was sampled. The chain uses TRBV6-1 and TRBJ2-5; D gene unclear. This receptor was obtained from an adult with an advanced solid tumor such as melanoma, head and neck, liver or kidney cancer. The specimen comprised CD4+ or CD8+ T cells sorted from blood, sampled in a trial of the OX40 agonist ivuxolimab. The CDR3 here is CASSEVSQYF. The CDR3, as DNA: TGTGCCAGCAGTGAAGTGTCCCAGTACTTC.